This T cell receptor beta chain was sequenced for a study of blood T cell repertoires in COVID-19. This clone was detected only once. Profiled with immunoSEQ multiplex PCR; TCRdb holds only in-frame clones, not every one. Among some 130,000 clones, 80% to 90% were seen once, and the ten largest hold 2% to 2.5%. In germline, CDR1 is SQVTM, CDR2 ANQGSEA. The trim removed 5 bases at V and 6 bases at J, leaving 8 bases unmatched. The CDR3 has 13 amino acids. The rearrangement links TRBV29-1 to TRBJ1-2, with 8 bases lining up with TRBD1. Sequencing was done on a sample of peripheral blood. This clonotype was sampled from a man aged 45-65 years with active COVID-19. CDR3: CSVHRGQGHGYTF. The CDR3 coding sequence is TGCAGCGTTCATCGAGGACAGGGCCATGGCTACACCTTC.